This T cell receptor (beta chain) was sequenced during a study of cytomegalovirus exposure and HLA in healthy donors. Across the study: The study's early data release held 80 million to 95 million unique TCRs from HLA-typed donors.

Researchers ran the PCR with 60 Vbeta and 13 Jbeta primers. Profiling relied on immunoSEQ multiplex PCR, and the TCRdb table lists in-frame clones only, not all of them. The sample consists of 130,000 to 150,000 clones, 55% to 80% of them appearing once. Broader study findings: By HLA locus, TCR association rates varied in a later analysis, with DRB1 showing the most and HLA-C the fewest. There were around 160 TCR beta chains listed as cytomegalovirus-associated. Most TCR sequences showed up rarely, but some public TCRs showed up in many donors.

Only a few counts were recorded for this clone. Antigen: not known. Germline V gene data show CDR1 as SNHLY and CDR2 as FYNNEI. The CDR3 is made up of 18 amino acids. The ends lost 4 bases at V and 0 bases at J; junction bases unmatched: 6. Material for sequencing was PBMCs. The TCR comes from a human donor in good health. The rearrangement joins TRBV2 to TRBJ1-6; 10 bases map to TRBD1. This CDR3 reads CASSGGQGTSSYNSPLHF. The CDR3 DNA sequence: TGTGCCAGCAGTGGGGGACAGGGGACTAGCTCCTATAATTCACCCCTCCACTTT.